This T cell receptor (beta chain) was identified in a study of blood T cell repertoires in COVID-19 (TCRdb year 2020). Turning to the overall study: The collaborator samples originated in the United States, Italy and Spain and spanned the acute and convalescent phases of COVID-19. The repertoires were made available in a free public database intended to serve as a resource for research on the immune response to SARS-CoV-2. Where available, HLA class I and class II types were obtained from metadata supplied by the sample provider rather than from assay-based typing. Samples were obtained from the ongoing ImmuneRACE study (first 160 participants) and from 1,254 subjects provided by 6 global collaborators. Sample metadata almost always included a de-identified subject ID, COVID-19 status, age in years and sex. Subjects who had been exposed to COVID-19, were actively infected with it, or had recovered from it provided the deeply sampled blood TCRbeta repertoires that made up the dataset. The prospective study material was composed of cDNA or gDNA derived from T cells, B-cell-depleted T cells, or PBMCs. Summary of the overall study and its limitations: The amount of clinical and demographic metadata varied by source and participant and was provided uncurated.

About this clone: This receptor's antigen is unknown. Nothing much larger sits one base from this clone, and base qualities are not available.

The immunoSEQ Assay, a bias-controlled multiplex PCR, was used to amplify TCRbeta CDR3 regions from genomic DNA. Processing in the source paper ran as follows. The number of nucleated cells in each sample was estimated from the amplification of reference gene primers within the assay. Sequence reads were collapsed and filtered to measure the absolute abundance of every unique TCRbeta CDR3 rearrangement. For each sample, productive Simpson clonality was calculated by taking the square root of Simpson's diversity index across productive rearrangements. TCRdb provides this immuneACCESS table in a form limited to in-frame rearrangements. Some clones are lacking; in checked studies, under half of them reflect an unresolved V gene, and why the rest are absent is not known. V, J and clone size are those of that table, while D and trimming were read from the DNA. Within this sample are approximately 130,000 clones, with 80% to 90% of them counted one time only. The leading ten clones occupy about 29% of the sample.

Via the germline V gene, CDR1 is MDHEN and CDR2 SYDVKM. Trimming leaves V shorter by 5 bases and J shorter by 7 bases, with the junction holding 12 bases beyond the gene matches. Inclusive of the bounding cysteine and phenylalanine, the CDR3 is 15 residues long. The DNA shown is the 45-base CDR3, in frame from base 1. The collaborating institutions used their own protocols to collect whole blood in K2EDTA tubes. For TCRbeta analysis, collaborators shipped samples as frozen whole blood, isolated PBMCs, or DNA extracted from either of those sample types. The sequence was collected from a man aged 65-85 years with active or convalescent COVID-19. Recombination joined TRBV28 with TRBJ1-1; 8 bases in between match TRBD1. Sequences were obtained from peripheral blood. The CDR3 has the sequence CASSGGQGGVYEAFF. In nucleotides, the sequence is TGTGCCAGCAGTGGAGGACAGGGAGGAGTATATGAAGCTTTCTTT. Outside the CDR3, residues come from the reference TRBV28 and TRBJ1-1 proteins, so the full variable domain is: DVKVTQSSRYLVKRTGEKVFLECVQDMDHENMFWYRQDPGLGLRLIYFSYDVKMKEKGDIPEGYSVSREKKERFSLILESASTNQTSMYLCASSGGQGGVYEAFFGQGTRLTVV.